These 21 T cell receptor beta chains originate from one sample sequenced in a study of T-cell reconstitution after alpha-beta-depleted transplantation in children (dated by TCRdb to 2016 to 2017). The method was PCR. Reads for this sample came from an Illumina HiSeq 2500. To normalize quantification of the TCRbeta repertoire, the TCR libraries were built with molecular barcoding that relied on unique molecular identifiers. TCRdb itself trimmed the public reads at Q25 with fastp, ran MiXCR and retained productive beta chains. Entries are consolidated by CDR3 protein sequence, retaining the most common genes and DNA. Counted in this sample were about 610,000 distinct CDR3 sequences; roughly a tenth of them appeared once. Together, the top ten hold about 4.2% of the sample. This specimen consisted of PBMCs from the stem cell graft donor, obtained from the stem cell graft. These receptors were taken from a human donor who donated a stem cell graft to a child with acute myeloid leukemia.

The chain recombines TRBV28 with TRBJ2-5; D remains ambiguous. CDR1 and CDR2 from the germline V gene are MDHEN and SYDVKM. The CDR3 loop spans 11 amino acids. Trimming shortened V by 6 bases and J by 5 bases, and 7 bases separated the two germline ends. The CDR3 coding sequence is TGTGCCAGCAGAACTCGGGAGACCCAGTACTTC. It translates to CASRTRETQYF. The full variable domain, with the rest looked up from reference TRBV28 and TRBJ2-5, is DVKVTQSSRYLVKRTGEKVFLECVQDMDHENMFWYRQDPGLGLRLIYFSYDVKMKEKGDIPEGYSVSREKKERFSLILESASTNQTSMYLCASRTRETQYFGPGTRLLVL.

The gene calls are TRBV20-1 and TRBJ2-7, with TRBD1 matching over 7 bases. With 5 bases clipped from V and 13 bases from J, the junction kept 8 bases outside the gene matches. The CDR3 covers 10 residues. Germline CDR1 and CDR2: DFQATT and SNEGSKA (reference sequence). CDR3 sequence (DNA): TGCAGTGCTGCCCGGGACAGCGCTTACTTC. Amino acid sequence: CSAARDSAYF.

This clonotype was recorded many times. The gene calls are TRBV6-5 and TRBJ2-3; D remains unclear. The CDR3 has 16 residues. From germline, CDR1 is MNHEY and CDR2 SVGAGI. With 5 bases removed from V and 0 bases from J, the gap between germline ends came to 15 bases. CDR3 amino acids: CASSRLLAASTDTQYF. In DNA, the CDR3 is TGTGCCAGCAGTCGCCTACTGGCGGCGAGCACAGATACGCAGTATTTT.

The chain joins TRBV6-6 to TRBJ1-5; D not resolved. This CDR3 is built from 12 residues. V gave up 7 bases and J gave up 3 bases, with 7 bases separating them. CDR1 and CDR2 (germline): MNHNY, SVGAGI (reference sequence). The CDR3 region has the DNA TGTGCCAGCATGGGAGACAATCAGCCCCAGCATTTT. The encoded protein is CASMGDNQPQHF.

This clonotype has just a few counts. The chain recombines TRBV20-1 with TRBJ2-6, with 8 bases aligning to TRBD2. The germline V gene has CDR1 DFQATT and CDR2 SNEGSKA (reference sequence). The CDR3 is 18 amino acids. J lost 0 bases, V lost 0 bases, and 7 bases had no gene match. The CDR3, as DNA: TGCAGTGCTAGAGAGTCACTAGCGGTTCTCTCTGGGGCCAACGTCCTGACTTTC. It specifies CSARESLAVLSGANVLTF.

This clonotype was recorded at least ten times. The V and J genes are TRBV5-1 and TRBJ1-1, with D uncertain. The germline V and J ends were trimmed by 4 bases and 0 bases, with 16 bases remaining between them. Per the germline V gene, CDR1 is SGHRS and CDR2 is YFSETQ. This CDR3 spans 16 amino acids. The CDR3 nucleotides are TGCGCCAGCAGCCCGGACCGACGCGGGGTGAACACTGAAGCTTTCTTT. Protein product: CASSPDRRGVNTEAFF.

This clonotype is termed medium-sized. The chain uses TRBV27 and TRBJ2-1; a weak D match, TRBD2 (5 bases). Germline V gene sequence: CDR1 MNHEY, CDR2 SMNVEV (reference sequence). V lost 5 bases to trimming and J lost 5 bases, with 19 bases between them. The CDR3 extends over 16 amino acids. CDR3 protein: CASSGSRAGVNNEQFF. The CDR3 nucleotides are TGTGCCAGCAGTGGGAGCCGGGCTGGAGTGAACAATGAGCAGTTCTTC.

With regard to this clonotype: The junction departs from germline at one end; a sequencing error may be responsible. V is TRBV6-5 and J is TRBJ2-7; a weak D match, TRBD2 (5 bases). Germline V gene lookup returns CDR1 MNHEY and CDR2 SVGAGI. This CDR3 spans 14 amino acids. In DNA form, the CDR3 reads TGTGCCAGCAGTTACCCCGGGAACTCCTACGAGCACTACTTC. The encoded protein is CASSYPGNSYEHYF.

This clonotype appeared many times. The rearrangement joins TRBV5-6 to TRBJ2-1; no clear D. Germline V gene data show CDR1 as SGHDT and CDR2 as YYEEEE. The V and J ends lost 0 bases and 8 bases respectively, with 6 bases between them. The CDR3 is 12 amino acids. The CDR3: CASSLAWDEQFF. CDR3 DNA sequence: TGTGCCAGCAGCTTGGCTTGGGATGAGCAGTTCTTC.

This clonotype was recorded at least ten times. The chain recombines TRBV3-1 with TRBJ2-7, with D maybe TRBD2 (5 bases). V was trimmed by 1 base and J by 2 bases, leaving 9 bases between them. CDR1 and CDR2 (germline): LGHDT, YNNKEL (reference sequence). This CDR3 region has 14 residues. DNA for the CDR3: TGTGCCAGCAGCCAAGGGAGGACCACCTACGAGCAGTACTTC. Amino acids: CASSQGRTTYEQYF.

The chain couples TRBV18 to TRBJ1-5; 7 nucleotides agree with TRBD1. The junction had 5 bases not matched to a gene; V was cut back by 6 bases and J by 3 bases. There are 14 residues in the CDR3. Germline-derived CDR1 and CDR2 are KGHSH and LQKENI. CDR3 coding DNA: TGTGCCAGCTCCCACGGGACAGACAATCAGCCCCAGCATTTT. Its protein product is CASSHGTDNQPQHF.

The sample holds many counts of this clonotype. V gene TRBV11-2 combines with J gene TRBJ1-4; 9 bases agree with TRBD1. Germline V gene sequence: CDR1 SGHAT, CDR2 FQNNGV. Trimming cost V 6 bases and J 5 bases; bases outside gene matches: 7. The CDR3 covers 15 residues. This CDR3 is CASRRTGALNEKLFF. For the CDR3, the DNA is TGTGCCAGCAGAAGGACAGGGGCCTTAAATGAAAAACTGTTTTTT.

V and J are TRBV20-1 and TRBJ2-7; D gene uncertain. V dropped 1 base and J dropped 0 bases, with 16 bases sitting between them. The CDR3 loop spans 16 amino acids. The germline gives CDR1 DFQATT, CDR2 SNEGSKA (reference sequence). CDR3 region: CSARGWERRSSYEQYF. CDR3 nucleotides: TGCAGTGCTAGAGGTTGGGAACGCAGGAGCTCCTACGAGCAGTACTTC.

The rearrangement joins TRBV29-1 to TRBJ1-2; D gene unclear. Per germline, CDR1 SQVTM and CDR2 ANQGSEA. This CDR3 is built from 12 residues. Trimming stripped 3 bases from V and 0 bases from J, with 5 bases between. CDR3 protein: CSVEKPNYGYTF. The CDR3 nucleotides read TGCAGCGTTGAGAAGCCTAACTATGGCTACACCTTC. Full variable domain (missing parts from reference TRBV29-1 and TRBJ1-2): SAVISQKPSRDICQRGTSLTIQCQVDSQVTMMFWYRQQPGQSLTLIATANQGSEATYESGFVIDKFPISRPNLTFSTLTVSNMSPEDSSIYLCSVEKPNYGYTFGSGTRLTVV.

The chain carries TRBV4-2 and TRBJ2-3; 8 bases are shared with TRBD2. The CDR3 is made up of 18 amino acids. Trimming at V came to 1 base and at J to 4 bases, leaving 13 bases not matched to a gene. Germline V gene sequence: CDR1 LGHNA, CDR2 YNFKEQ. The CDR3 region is CASSQVRLAGPGADTQYF. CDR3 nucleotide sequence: TGTGCCAGCAGCCAAGTAAGGCTAGCGGGCCCCGGTGCAGATACGCAGTATTTT.

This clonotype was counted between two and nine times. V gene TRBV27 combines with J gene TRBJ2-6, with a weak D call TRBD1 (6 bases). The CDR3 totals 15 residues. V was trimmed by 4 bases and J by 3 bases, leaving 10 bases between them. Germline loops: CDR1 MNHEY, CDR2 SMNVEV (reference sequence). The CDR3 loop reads CASSSQGFGANVLTF. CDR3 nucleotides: TGTGCCAGCAGTTCCCAGGGGTTTGGGGCCAACGTCCTGACTTTC.

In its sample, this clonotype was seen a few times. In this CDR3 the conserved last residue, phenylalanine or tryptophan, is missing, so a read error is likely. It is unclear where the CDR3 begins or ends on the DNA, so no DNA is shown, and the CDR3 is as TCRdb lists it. The CDR3 protein is CATSRDRLM. The chain couples TRBV15 to TRBJ1-4. The CDR3 is 9 amino acids long, termini counted. Germline V gives CDR1 LNHNV, CDR2 YYDKDF (reference sequence).

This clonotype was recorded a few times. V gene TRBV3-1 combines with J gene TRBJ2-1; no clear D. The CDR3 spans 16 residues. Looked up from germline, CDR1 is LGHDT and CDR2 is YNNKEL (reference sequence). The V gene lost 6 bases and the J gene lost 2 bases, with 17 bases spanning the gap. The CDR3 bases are TGTGCCAGCAGTCCCGGACGGCTTCCGACCTACAATGAGCAGTTCTTC. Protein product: CASSPGRLPTYNEQFF.

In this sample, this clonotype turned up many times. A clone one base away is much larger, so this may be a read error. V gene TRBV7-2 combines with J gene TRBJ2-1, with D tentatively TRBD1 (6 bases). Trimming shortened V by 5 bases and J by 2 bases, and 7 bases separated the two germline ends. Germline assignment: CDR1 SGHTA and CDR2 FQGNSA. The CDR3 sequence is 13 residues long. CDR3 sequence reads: CASSRDTYNEQFF. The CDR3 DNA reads TGTGCCAGCAGCCGGGACACCTACAATGAGCAGTTCTTC.

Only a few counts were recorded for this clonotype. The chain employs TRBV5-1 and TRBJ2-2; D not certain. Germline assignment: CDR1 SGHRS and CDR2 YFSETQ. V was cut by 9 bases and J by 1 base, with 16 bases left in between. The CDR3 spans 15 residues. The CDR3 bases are TGCGCCACCTCCCCCCGCGGCGAGAACACCGGGGAGCTGTTTTTT. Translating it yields CATSPRGENTGELFF.

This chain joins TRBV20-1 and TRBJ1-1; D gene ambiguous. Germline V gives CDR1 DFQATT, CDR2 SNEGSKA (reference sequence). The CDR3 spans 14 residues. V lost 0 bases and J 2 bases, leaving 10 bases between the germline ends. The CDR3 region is CSARDGQANTEAFF. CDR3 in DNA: TGCAGTGCTAGAGATGGGCAGGCAAACACTGAAGCTTTCTTT.